This TCR beta chain came from a study of blood T cells in healthy people across ages. Together with a sample-barcoded 5' primer, a J-beta primer mix was included in a second PCR lasting 7 to 11 cycles. From the 5' RACE reads, TCRdb called clonotypes with MiXCR, one entry per CDR3 protein. The sample yields approximately 780,000 distinct CDR3 sequences, roughly 24% seen once. The CDR3 has 14 amino acids. The trim removed 7 bases at V and 4 bases at J, leaving 6 bases unmatched. Germline lookup yields CDR1 MNHNS and CDR2 SASEGT. The same data also went into a second study, on T cells of mothers and their children. Per that paper: Related mother and child pairs showed slightly greater overlap (not significant) than unrelated pairs did. No clone of persistent microchimeric T cells was detected.

This chain connects TRBV6-1 to TRBJ1-2, with 10 positions matching TRBD1. Sequencing used blood. The receptor was derived from a boy aged 5 to 17 in good health. The CDR3 loop is CASNRQGATYGYTF. CDR3 sequence (DNA): TGTGCCAGCAATAGACAGGGGGCGACCTATGGCTACACCTTC.